The 27 T cell receptor beta chains reported below all come from one sample, sequenced in a study of PD-1 blockade in classical Hodgkin lymphoma. Libraries were prepared by immunoSEQ multiplex PCR; TCRdb keeps only in-frame clonotypes and omits some of them. The sample has 70,000 or so clones; over 90% are singletons. Time point defined: newly diagnosed, previously untreated cHL patient sample. Sequenced material: peripheral blood mononuclear cells (PBMCs). These receptors were collected from a human donor with classical Hodgkin lymphoma.

This clone was seen once. This rearrangement joins TRBV7-9 to TRBJ1-1; no clear D gene. Trimming cost V 5 bases and J 3 bases, with 10 bases left between them. The CDR3 covers 13 residues. Germline V gene sequence: CDR1 SEHNR, CDR2 FQNEAQ (reference sequence). The DNA of the CDR3 is TGTGCCAGCAGCCCCGGCCCGGACACTGAAGCTTTCTTT. Protein sequence: CASSPGPDTEAFF.

V and J are TRBV19 and TRBJ1-3; no clear D gene. Germline CDR1 and CDR2: LNHDA and SQIVND (reference sequence). The CDR3 contains 15 residues. V was cut by 1 base and J by 0 bases, with 7 bases left in between. As DNA, the CDR3 is TGTGCCAGTAGTATAGTCCGACACTCTGGAAACACCATATATTTT. This translates into CASSIVRHSGNTIYF. The full variable domain, with the rest looked up from reference TRBV19 and TRBJ1-3, is DGGITQSPKYLFRKEGQNVTLSCEQNLNHDAMYWYRQDPGQGLRLIYYSQIVNDFQKGDIAEGYSVSREKKESFPLTVTSAQKNPTAFYLCASSIVRHSGNTIYFGEGSWLTVV.

The V gene is TRBV4-1, the J gene TRBJ2-2; TRBD1 is a possible D gene (6 bases). Germline loops: CDR1 MGHRA, CDR2 YSYEKL. The germline V and J ends were trimmed by 4 bases and 9 bases, with 15 bases remaining between them. This CDR3 has 14 residues. CDR3 nucleotides: TGCGCCAGCAGCCCCGGTACAGGGTTCAGGGAGCTGTTTTTT. Protein sequence: CASSPGTGFRELFF.

The chain uses TRBV2 and TRBJ2-3, with 9 bases fitting TRBD1. V lost 6 bases to trimming and J lost 3 bases; unmatched junction nucleotides: 7. The length of the CDR3 is 15 residues. Germline values: CDR1 SNHLY, CDR2 FYNNEI. In DNA form, the CDR3 reads TGTGCCAGCAGCGTGTGGGACAGGGAGACAGATACGCAGTATTTT. Translated: CASSVWDRETDTQYF.

The chain has TRBV28 and TRBJ2-4; TRBD1 aligns across 11 bases. This CDR3 region has 19 residues. Trimming at V came to 3 bases and at J to 1 base, leaving 11 bases not matched to a gene. The V gene's germline CDR1 is MDHEN and CDR2 SYDVKM. CDR3 nucleotide sequence: TGTGCCAGCAGTTTCGAGGACAGGGGGCGCGGACTCGCCAAAAACATTCAGTACTTC. This encodes CASSFEDRGRGLAKNIQYF.

The chain combines TRBV18 with TRBJ2-1, with 10 bases matching TRBD1. Germline values: CDR1 KGHSH, CDR2 LQKENI. CDR3 length equals 16 residues. Losses at the gene ends were 6 bases for V and 9 bases for J; bases not matched to a gene: 14. Written as DNA, the CDR3 is TGTGCCAGCTCCCGAGACAGGGGGCCTCTCTCGGGTGAGCAGTTCTTC. It is translated as CASSRDRGPLSGEQFF.

CDR3 nucleotides: TGCAGCGTTGAACAGAACCTGAACACTGAAGCTTTCTTT. Its translation: CSVEQNLNTEAFF. The V gene is TRBV29-1, the J gene TRBJ1-1, with no clear D. Between the trimmed V and J ends, which lost 2 bases and 0 bases, there was a span of 7 bases. The V gene's germline CDR1 is SQVTM and CDR2 ANQGSEA. The CDR3 covers 13 residues.

The chain combines TRBV29-1 with TRBJ2-1; 15 positions match TRBD2. This CDR3 contains 18 residues. Unmatched junction bases numbered 14, after V lost 2 bases and J lost 9 bases. Looked up from germline, CDR1 is SQVTM and CDR2 is ANQGSEA. In DNA, the CDR3 is TGCAGCGTTGAACGGTCCTACGGGACTAGCGGGGGGTACGGTGAGCAGTTCTTC. Protein product: CSVERSYGTSGGYGEQFF.

A note on this clone: The sample has other DNA sequences that encode this CDR3 too. The rearrangement uses TRBV7-2 and TRBJ1-2; tentatively, D is TRBD1 (5 bases). The CDR3 has 13 amino acids. Germline V gives CDR1 SGHTA, CDR2 FQGNSA. V lost 0 bases to trimming and J lost 4 bases, with 6 bases between them. CDR3 region: CASSLAGTYGYTF. DNA of the CDR3: TGTGCCAGCAGCTTAGCGGGGACCTATGGCTACACCTTC.

The V gene is TRBV5-8, the J gene TRBJ2-7; D might be TRBD1 (6 bases). From germline, CDR1 is SGHTS and CDR2 YDEGEE. Trimming removed 4 bases from V and 11 bases from J, with 22 bases in between. The CDR3 sequence is 14 residues long. The CDR3 bases are TGTGCCAGCAGCAAAGGACAGCGACCGGATCGTAAGTACTTC. Amino acids: CASSKGQRPDRKYF.

V usage is TRBV11-2 and J usage is TRBJ2-1; the D is unclear. This CDR3 is built from 13 residues. The germline V gene has CDR1 SGHAT and CDR2 FQNNGV. V was pared by 1 base and J by 5 bases, with 6 bases between. The CDR3 region is CASSLGQHNEQFF. The CDR3 DNA is TGTGCCAGCAGCTTAGGGCAGCACAATGAGCAGTTCTTC. Filled out from reference TRBV11-2 and TRBJ2-1, the complete variable domain reads EAGVAQSPRYKIIEKRQSVAFWCNPISGHATLYWYQQILGQGPKLLIQFQNNGVVDDSQLPKDRFSAERLKGVDSTLKIQPAKLEDSAVYLCASSLGQHNEQFFGPGTRLTVL.

J is TRBJ2-1 and V is TRBV7-3, with D unresolved. The CDR3 spans 16 residues. V lost 3 bases, J lost 3 bases, and 15 bases lay in between. CDR1 is SGHTA and CDR2 is FQGTGA in the germline V gene. CDR3 residues: CASSLSISSNYNEQFF. The CDR3 DNA reads TGTGCCAGCAGCTTGTCGATTAGCAGCAACTACAATGAGCAGTTCTTC.

This sequence joins TRBV7-2 and TRBJ2-3; no definite D call. Germline V gene data show CDR1 as SGHTA and CDR2 as FQGNSA. The CDR3 has 14 residues. Trimming removed 5 bases from V and 0 bases from J, with 9 bases in between. The CDR3 reads CASSRGHSTDTQYF. In DNA, the CDR3 is TGTGCCAGCAGCCGAGGTCACAGCACAGATACGCAGTATTTT.

V gene TRBV5-4 combines with J gene TRBJ2-2; 9 bases are a match to TRBD2. J lost 7 bases, V lost 1 base, and 8 bases had no gene match. The CDR3 has 16 residues. Looked up from germline, CDR1 is SGHNT and CDR2 is YYREEE (reference sequence). For the CDR3, the DNA is TGTGCCAGCAGCTTGCGGGCTAGCGGGAAAATCGGGGAGCTGTTTTTT. This encodes CASSLRASGKIGELFF.

In nucleotides, the CDR3 is TGTGCCAGCAGCTCGGGGGGGACAGGGAGCGGCTACACCTTC. Protein product: CASSSGGTGSGYTF. The rearrangement joins TRBV7-2 to TRBJ1-2; 9 nucleotides align to TRBD1. V dropped 4 bases and J dropped 8; count of bases not matched to a gene: 8. The germline V gene has CDR1 SGHTA and CDR2 FQGNSA. The CDR3 runs to 14 residues.

The chain links TRBV4-3 to TRBJ2-7; D gene uncertain. Deletions cut 10 bases from V and 4 bases from J, with 20 bases between. CDR1 and CDR2 (germline): LGHNA, YSLEER. The CDR3 consists of 14 residues. CDR3 in DNA: TGCGCCAACCCCTTGGACCTAGAGCCATACGAGCAGTACTTC. Residues: CANPLDLEPYEQYF.

The gene calls are TRBV6-1 and TRBJ2-1; D possibly uses TRBD1 or TRBD2 (5 bases each). V lost 1 base and J 4 bases, leaving 17 bases between the germline ends. The length of the CDR3 is 17 residues. Germline V gives CDR1 MNHNS, CDR2 SASEGT. The CDR3 nucleotides read TGTGCCAGCAGTGAAGTAGCCGGGACGGACCTATACAATGAGCAGTTCTTC. Translation gives CASSEVAGTDLYNEQFF.

The chain carries TRBV7-4 and TRBJ2-3, with 8 bases fitting TRBD1. The CDR3 consists of 16 residues. V lost 4 bases to trimming and J lost 3 bases; unmatched junction nucleotides: 9. Germline assignment: CDR1 SGHVT and CDR2 SQSDAQ. The CDR3, as DNA: TGTGCCAGCAGCTCTGGGACAGGTCCTATTACAGATACGCAGTATTTT. It codes for CASSSGTGPITDTQYF.

V usage is TRBV7-2 and J usage is TRBJ1-1, with D possibly being TRBD1 (6 bases). Germline V CDR1 and CDR2: SGHTA, FQGNSA. The CDR3 runs to 13 residues. V lost 5 bases and J 4 bases, leaving 11 bases between the germline ends. The chain's CDR3 is CASSTTGSTEAFF. CDR3 DNA: TGTGCCAGCAGCACCACAGGGTCCACTGAAGCTTTCTTT.

The rearrangement uses TRBV5-1 and TRBJ1-1; D possibly corresponds to TRBD1 (6 bases). The CDR3 totals 12 residues. The germline V and J ends were trimmed by 4 bases and 13 bases, with 17 bases remaining between them. Per the germline V gene, CDR1 is SGHRS and CDR2 is YFSETQ. The CDR3 nucleotides read TGCGCCAGCAGCGAAACCGGGACACACCTTTTCTTT. Its protein product is CASSETGTHLFF.

This clone has only one observation. This chain joins TRBV28 and TRBJ2-7; TRBD1 matches at 7 bases. There are 13 residues in the CDR3. CDR1 MDHEN and CDR2 SYDVKM come from the germline V gene. Trimming cost V 5 bases and J 6 bases; bases outside gene matches: 7. For the CDR3, the DNA is TGTGCCAGCAGTCAACGACAGGGCGGCGAGCAGTACTTC. It encodes CASSQRQGGEQYF.

The gene calls are TRBV7-8 and TRBJ2-5; 8 bases align to TRBD2. CDR3 length equals 17 residues. The germline gives CDR1 SGHVS, CDR2 FQNEAQ. V lost 7 bases, J lost 2 bases, and 15 bases stayed unmatched. In DNA, the CDR3 is TGTGCCAGCACCATAGGGGTCAGCGGGGGTTCTCAAGAGACCCAGTACTTC. Translating it yields CASTIGVSGGSQETQYF.

V gene TRBV5-1 combines with J gene TRBJ2-7; tentatively, D is TRBD1 or TRBD2 (6 bases each). V lost 6 bases and J 0 bases, leaving 13 bases between the germline ends. This CDR3 is built from 14 residues. Germline CDR1 and CDR2: SGHRS and YFSETQ. This chain's CDR3 is CASKSGDNSYEQYF. CDR3 sequence (DNA): TGCGCCAGCAAGTCGGGGGACAACTCCTACGAGCAGTACTTC.

J is TRBJ1-6 and V is TRBV6-6; D unresolved. The CDR3 extends over 16 amino acids. Germline values: CDR1 MNHNY, CDR2 SVGAGI (reference sequence). Trimming removed 6 bases at V and 8 bases at J, with 20 bases between. CDR3 bases: TGTGCCAGCAGACCCCCCGGGAAGGTTGGCGATTCACCCCTCCACTTT. Protein product: CASRPPGKVGDSPLHF.

In this sample, this clone turned up once. The chain is built from TRBV5-4 and TRBJ2-3; TRBD1 agrees at 9 bases. Trimming cost V 3 bases and J 0 bases; bases outside gene matches: 5. CDR1 and CDR2 from the germline V gene are SGHNT and YYREEE (reference sequence). This CDR3 has 16 amino acids. The CDR3 protein is CASSSGGQGSTDTQYF. CDR3 nucleotides: TGTGCCAGCAGCTCAGGAGGACAGGGGAGCACAGATACGCAGTATTTT.

The rearrangement links TRBV6-4 to TRBJ2-3, with D possibly TRBD1 on 5 matching bases. The length of the CDR3 is 15 residues. V gave up 3 bases and J gave up 0 bases, with 10 bases separating them. Germline V gene lookup returns CDR1 MRHNA and CDR2 SNTAGT. CDR3 DNA: TGTGCCAGCAGTGAAGGGGATTTTAGCACAGATACGCAGTATTTT. Its translation is CASSEGDFSTDTQYF.

V and J are TRBV19 and TRBJ1-5; D unresolved. Germline lookup yields CDR1 LNHDA and CDR2 SQIVND (reference sequence). CDR3 length: 14 amino acids. With 2 bases removed from V and 7 bases from J, the gap between germline ends came to 12 bases. CDR3 in amino acids: CASSISVNGQPQHF. CDR3 nucleotide sequence: TGTGCCAGTAGTATATCAGTAAACGGACAGCCCCAGCATTTT.